Following are 27 T cell receptor beta chains from one sample sequenced in a study of CD8 T cells in ankylosing spondylitis. TCRdb called the 5' RACE reads again in MiXCR, with one record for every CDR3 protein. This table holds around 180,000 distinct CDR3 sequences, 15% to 20% found once. Sequenced: blood, either unsorted or a sorted T cell fraction (not recorded which). The source is a male donor between 5 and 29 years old with ankylosing spondylitis or in good health (not recorded which).

In this sample, this clonotype turned up many times. This rearrangement joins TRBV12-3 or TRBV12-4 to TRBJ2-2, with D perhaps matching TRBD1 (5 bases). The V end was cut by 1 base, the J end by 0 bases, with 9 bases between. The CDR3 has 16 residues. Here the CDR3 reads CASSLGGQANTGELFF. The CDR3 DNA follows: TGTGCCAGCAGTTTAGGGGGCCAGGCGAACACCGGGGAGCTGTTTTTT.

This clonotype was seen many times. The chain employs TRBV5-6 and TRBJ2-1, with D possibly matching TRBD1 (6 bases). Looked up from germline, CDR1 is SGHDT and CDR2 is YYEEEE. The CDR3 is 14 amino acids. The V end lost 0 bases, the J end lost 6 bases, and 10 bases lay between the germline ends. The CDR3 region is CASSLGGGSNEQFF. DNA of the CDR3: TGTGCCAGCAGCTTGGGAGGGGGAAGCAATGAGCAGTTCTTC.

The chain joins TRBV5-1 to TRBJ2-7; tentatively, D is TRBD1 (6 bases). Germline loops: CDR1 SGHRS, CDR2 YFSETQ. CDR3 length: 13 residues. Here the CDR3 reads CASSLAPGVFRHV. DNA for the CDR3: TGCGCCAGCAGCTTGGCCCCAGGGGTCTTCCGACACGTC.

This clonotype was detected many times. The V call is TRBV7-2, the J call TRBJ2-1; 8 nucleotides align to TRBD2. The CDR3 has 15 residues. The J segment lost 8 bases and the V segment lost 0 bases, leaving 6 bases of the junction unmatched. Germline CDR1 reads SGHTA; CDR2 reads FQGNSA. CDR3 nucleotide sequence: TGTGCCAGCAGCTTAGCGGGACTAGTAACCGATGAGCAGTTCTTC. Protein: CASSLAGLVTDEQFF.

This clonotype was seen a handful of times. This chain uses TRBV20-1 with TRBJ2-1; D perhaps matches TRBD1 (5 bases). Deletions cut 3 bases from V and 3 bases from J, with 12 bases between. This CDR3 is 14 amino acids long. Germline V gives CDR1 DFQATT, CDR2 SNEGSKA (reference sequence). The CDR3 here is CSASSQGVYNEQFF. Written as DNA, the CDR3 is TGCAGTGCTAGTAGCCAGGGCGTCTACAATGAGCAGTTCTTC.

This clonotype appeared a few times. The chain is built from TRBV6-4 and TRBJ2-1; D is ambiguous. With 5 bases removed from V and 10 bases from J, the gap between germline ends came to 9 bases. The V gene's germline CDR1 is MRHNA and CDR2 SNTAGT. This CDR3 has 11 amino acids. The CDR3: CASSYLGEQFF. In nucleotides, the CDR3 is TGTGCCAGCAGTTATCTGGGGGAGCAGTTCTTC.

The chain has TRBV29-1 and TRBJ2-7, with a possible D match to TRBD1 (6 bases). Trimming removed 2 bases at V and 0 bases at J, with 11 bases between. Germline lookup yields CDR1 SQVTM and CDR2 ANQGSEA. This CDR3 comprises 14 residues. CDR3 region: CSVELPDSSYEQYF. The CDR3 DNA reads TGCAGCGTTGAACTCCCGGACAGCTCCTACGAGCAGTACTTC.

The chain is built from TRBV29-1 and TRBJ2-7; TRBD1 matches at 10 bases. The CDR3 extends over 13 amino acids. Germline-derived CDR1 and CDR2 are SQVTM and ANQGSEA. J lost 7 bases, V lost 6 bases, and 9 bases had no gene match. This CDR3 reads CSVKGTGAREQYF. Written as DNA, the CDR3 is TGCAGCGTCAAAGGGACAGGGGCTCGGGAGCAGTACTTC.

This clonotype was detected many times. The chain combines TRBV6-5 with TRBJ1-2; the match to TRBD1 covers 7 bases. In germline, CDR1 is MNHEY, CDR2 SVGAGI. The CDR3 extends over 17 amino acids. V shed 2 bases, J shed 4 bases, and the junction held 13 bases outside the gene matches. The CDR3 sequence: CASSYAFGQGVRYGYTF. CDR3 sequence (DNA): TGTGCCAGCAGTTACGCTTTCGGGCAGGGGGTTCGCTATGGCTACACCTTC.

This clonotype was seen only a few times. CDR3 sequence reads: CASSATRNNEQFF. The CDR3 nucleotides read TGCGCCAGCAGCGCGACGAGGAACAATGAGCAGTTCTTC. This chain links TRBV10-1 with TRBJ2-1; the D is unclear. The CDR3 is 13 residues long. Germline loops: CDR1 WNHNN, CDR2 SYGVQD (reference sequence). The ends were cut back, 6 bases at V and 5 bases at J, with 11 bases in the middle.

In its sample, this clonotype was seen a few times. V usage is TRBV7-6 and J usage is TRBJ1-1, with D tentatively TRBD1 (6 bases). Germline CDR1 and CDR2: SGHVS and FNYEAQ. CDR3 length: 13 amino acids. Trimming took off 5 bases at V and 7 bases at J, with 14 bases between the two ends. DNA for the CDR3: TGTGCCAGCAGCCCCACCGCAGGGGTTGAAGCTTTCTTT. Protein product: CASSPTAGVEAFF.

This clonotype was recorded many times. This chain joins TRBV5-5 and TRBJ1-3, with D unresolved. In germline, CDR1 is SGHKS, CDR2 YYEKEE (reference sequence). The V end lost 4 bases, the J end lost 0 bases, and 5 bases lay between the germline ends. The CDR3 is made up of 13 amino acids. CDR3 DNA sequence: TGTGCCAGCAGCCATTTCTCTGGAAACACCATATATTTT. Its protein is CASSHFSGNTIYF. The whole variable domain, remainder taken from reference TRBV5-5 and TRBJ1-3, is DAGVTQSPTHLIKTRGQQVTLRCSPISGHKSVSWYQQVLGQGPQFIFQYYEKEERGRGNFPDRFSARQFPNYSSELNVNALLLGDSALYLCASSHFSGNTIYFGEGSWLTVV.

This clonotype was recorded many times. This rearrangement joins TRBV4-3 to TRBJ1-1, with a weak D call TRBD1 (5 bases). Germline CDR1 LGHNA, CDR2 YSLEER. CDR3 length: 12 residues. V was shortened by 1 base and J by 10 bases, with 10 bases between the two germline ends. In DNA, the CDR3 is TGCGCCAGCAGCCAAGGTGGACACGTAGCTTTCTTT. Encoded protein: CASSQGGHVAFF.

This clonotype was recorded many times. This chain connects TRBV6-5 to TRBJ2-2; D is possibly TRBD1 (5 bases). The CDR3 extends over 14 amino acids. Germline V gene lookup returns CDR1 MNHEY and CDR2 SVGAGI. Trimming pared 5 bases from V and 1 base from J, leaving 8 bases between. CDR3 sequence (DNA): TGTGCCAGCAGTCGAGGACAGAACACCGGGGAGCTGTTTTTT. Protein sequence: CASSRGQNTGELFF.

There are many counts of this clonotype. The chain carries TRBV5-8 and TRBJ2-2; D call uncertain. The germline V gene has CDR1 SGHTS and CDR2 YDEGEE. V was trimmed by 7 bases and J by 2 bases, leaving 12 bases between them. The CDR3 totals 14 residues. This chain's CDR3 is CASPRSLNTGELFF. DNA for the CDR3: TGTGCCAGCCCCCGGTCTTTAAACACCGGGGAGCTGTTTTTT.

In its sample, this clonotype was seen many times. The rearrangement uses TRBV10-3 and TRBJ1-1; unclear D gene. The V end lost 10 bases, the J end lost 4 bases, and 10 bases lay between the germline ends. Germline CDR1 is ENHRY and CDR2 is SYGVKD. There are 11 residues in the CDR3. CDR3 sequence reads: CATGWGTEAFF. CDR3 coding DNA: TGTGCCACCGGGTGGGGCACTGAAGCTTTCTTT.

This clonotype was recorded at least ten times. The V and J genes are TRBV24-1 and TRBJ2-1; unclear D gene. CDR1 is KGHDR and CDR2 is SFDVKD in the germline V gene. The CDR3 has 11 amino acids. V shed 5 bases and J shed 7 bases, with 5 bases lying between them. This CDR3 reads CATSVGNEQFF. The CDR3 DNA reads as TGTGCCACCAGTGTAGGGAATGAGCAGTTCTTC.

This clonotype occurred once. The chain recombines TRBV24-1 with TRBJ2-1, with D tentatively TRBD1 (6 bases). V dropped 4 bases and J dropped 3 bases, with 15 bases sitting between them. CDR1 and CDR2 from the germline V gene are KGHDR and SFDVKD. This CDR3 spans 16 amino acids. For the CDR3, the DNA is TGTGCCACCAGTGACGTACCGGGACATGGCTACAATGAGCAGTTCTTC. Translating it yields CATSDVPGHGYNEQFF.

This clonotype came up many times. The chain employs TRBV5-1 and TRBJ2-3, with 7 bases identical to TRBD2. Germline V gene data show CDR1 as SGHRS and CDR2 as YFSETQ. Germline trimming cut 0 bases from V and 3 bases from J; bases unmatched to any gene: 10. CDR3 length: 17 residues. Here the CDR3 DNA reads TGCGCCAGCAGCTTGGCTTCGGGGGGACTACGGACAGATACGCAGTATTTT. Translating it yields CASSLASGGLRTDTQYF.

Ten or more counts support this clonotype. The V gene is TRBV7-3, the J gene TRBJ2-6; D call uncertain. With 2 bases removed from V and 4 bases from J, the gap between germline ends came to 9 bases. CDR3 size: 15 residues. Germline CDR1 and CDR2: SGHTA and FQGTGA. CDR3 in amino acids: CASSLHGSGANVLTF. The CDR3 nucleotides read TGTGCCAGCAGCTTACACGGTTCCGGGGCCAACGTCCTGACTTTC.

In this sample, this clonotype turned up many times. Compared with germline, one end of the junction differs, possibly owing to a read error. The chain has TRBV20-1 and TRBJ2-3; D not certain. The length of the CDR3 is 13 residues. Per germline, CDR1 DFQATT and CDR2 SNEGSKA (reference sequence). CDR3 protein: CSARAGFSDTQYF. The DNA of the CDR3 is TGCAGTGCCAGAGCAGGATTTTCAGATACGCAGTATTTT.

This clonotype came up many times. This chain joins TRBV6-5 and TRBJ1-4, with 9 positions matching TRBD1. This CDR3 has 15 residues. The germline gives CDR1 MNHEY, CDR2 SVGAGI. The V and J ends lost 2 bases and 8 bases, in that order; junction bases with no gene match: 6. The CDR3 DNA reads as TGTGCCAGCAGTTACGGGACAGGGAGCGGAGAAAAACTGTTTTTT. Translating it yields CASSYGTGSGEKLFF.

This clonotype came up many times. The J gene is TRBJ1-5, the V gene TRBV12-3 or TRBV12-4; a possible D gene is TRBD1 (6 bases). Between the trimmed V and J ends, which lost 6 bases and 15 bases, there was a span of 21 bases. The CDR3 totals 13 residues. CDR3 bases: TGTGCCAGCAGCCCCCACCCGACAGGCCAGCGGCATTTT. It is translated as CASSPHPTGQRHF.

This clonotype was detected ten times or more. The V call is TRBV12-3 or TRBV12-4, the J call TRBJ2-1; D is unresolved. CDR3 length: 13 residues. Trimming pared 1 base from V and 6 bases from J, leaving 7 bases between. This chain's CDR3 is CASSLGASNEQFF. CDR3 coding DNA: TGTGCCAGCAGTTTAGGCGCGAGCAATGAGCAGTTCTTC.

In this sample, this clonotype turned up many times. The chain has TRBV5-1 and TRBJ2-7; 11 nucleotides match TRBD2. Germline lookup yields CDR1 SGHRS and CDR2 YFSETQ. This CDR3 is built from 14 residues. J lost 2 bases, V lost 4 bases, and 2 bases had no gene match. The CDR3 DNA reads as TGCGCCAGCAGCACTAGCGGGAGACCCTACGAGCAGTACTTC. Translated: CASSTSGRPYEQYF.

The chain employs TRBV20-1 and TRBJ1-2; tentative D call: TRBD1 (5 bases). CDR1 and CDR2 from the germline V gene are DFQATT and SNEGSKA (reference sequence). This CDR3 has 14 amino acids. V lost 6 bases and J lost 5, with 19 bases in between. The CDR3 here is CSALKGSRQYGYTF. The CDR3 coding sequence is TGCAGTGCCCTGAAAGGGAGTCGACAGTATGGCTACACCTTC.

This clonotype was seen repeatedly, ten times or more. The chain combines TRBV7-2 with TRBJ2-1, with D possibly matching TRBD2 (5 bases). Trimming removed 5 bases from V and 5 bases from J, with 16 bases in between. Per the germline V gene, CDR1 is SGHTA and CDR2 is FQGNSA. CDR3 length equals 15 residues. The CDR3 DNA reads TGTGCCAGCAGCCCGAGGGAAGCACCAGACAATGAGCAGTTCTTC. Its protein is CASSPREAPDNEQFF. Together with reference TRBV7-2 and TRBJ2-1, the CDR3 gives the full variable domain: GAGVSQSPSNKVTEKGKDVELRCDPISGHTALYWYRQSLGQGLEFLIYFQGNSAPDKSGLPSDRFSAERTGGSVSTLTIQRTQQEDSAVYLCASSPREAPDNEQFFGPGTRLTVL.